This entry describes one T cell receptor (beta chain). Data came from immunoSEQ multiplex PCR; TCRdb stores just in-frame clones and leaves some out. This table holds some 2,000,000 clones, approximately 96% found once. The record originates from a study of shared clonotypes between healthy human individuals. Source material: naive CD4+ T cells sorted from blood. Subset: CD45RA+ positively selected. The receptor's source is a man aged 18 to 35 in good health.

The CDR3 DNA follows: TGTGCCAGCAGAACAGGGAATTCACCCCTCCACTTT. Protein sequence: CASRTGNSPLHF. The J gene is TRBJ1-6, the V gene TRBV6-6; possibly TRBD1 for D (6 bases). The V end lost 6 bases, the J end lost 7 bases, and 7 bases lay between the germline ends. The CDR3 has 12 residues. The germline V gene encodes CDR1 MNHNY and CDR2 SVGAGI (reference sequence).